These 3 T cell receptor beta chains share one sample of origin, sequenced in a study of blood T cell repertoires in COVID-19. The table came from immunoSEQ multiplex PCR; TCRdb's copy has only in-frame clones and leaves some out. The table has around 140,000 clones, around four fifths seen once. Sample: PBMCs or T cells enriched from blood (not recorded which). The receptor source for this set is a man in his forties or fifties with acute COVID-19.

This chain connects TRBV6-5 to TRBJ2-5; TRBD2 agrees at 12 bases. Trimming at V came to 4 bases and at J to 4 bases, leaving 4 bases not matched to a gene. Germline CDR1 MNHEY, CDR2 SVGAGI. This CDR3 has 15 residues. CDR3 DNA: TGTGCCAGCAGTTTAGTGACTAGCGGGGGAGAGACCCAGTACTTC. Translating gives CASSLVTSGGETQYF.

This rearrangement joins TRBV18 to TRBJ1-5; maybe TRBD1 (6 bases). V was cut by 3 bases and J by 7 bases, with 16 bases left in between. Germline V gene sequence: CDR1 KGHSH, CDR2 LQKENI. The CDR3 is made up of 15 amino acids. The CDR3 here is CASSPGSGVDQPQHF. In DNA form, the CDR3 reads TGTGCCAGCTCACCGGGGTCAGGGGTGGACCAGCCCCAGCATTTT.

This sequence joins TRBV6-5 and TRBJ2-5; D gene ambiguous. Trimming shortened V by 0 bases and J by 0 bases, and 8 bases separated the two germline ends. This CDR3 is 15 amino acids long. Germline CDR1 reads MNHEY; CDR2 reads SVGAGI. This chain's CDR3 is CASSYSGPYQETQYF. The CDR3 DNA reads TGTGCCAGCAGTTACTCTGGCCCGTACCAAGAGACCCAGTACTTC.